Below, one TCR beta chain is given with its context. The data were taken from a study of T cells in Graves' hyperthyroidism and ophthalmopathy. There were TCR beta CDR3 regions amplified from RNA transcripts. A set of HTBI primers served as the primers for a first-round RT-PCR of the TCR CDR3. TCRdb ran MiXCR on the multiplex PCR reads and lists one entry per CDR3 protein. This sample has 380,000 or so distinct CDR3 sequences, with approximately 13% found just once. With 4 bases clipped from V and 5 bases from J, the junction kept 7 bases outside the gene matches. Germline loops: CDR1 WSHSY, CDR2 SAAADI. The CDR3 is 14 residues long.

The rearrangement joins TRBV10-2 to TRBJ1-2; 7 nucleotides line up with TRBD1. Sequencing input: blood. This sequence originates from a man between 25 and 39 years old with Graves' hyperthyroidism that later progressed to Graves' ophthalmopathy. CDR3 sequence: CASSVRTGPYGYTF. In DNA, the CDR3 is TGCGCCAGCAGTGTCCGGACAGGTCCGTATGGCTACACCTTC.